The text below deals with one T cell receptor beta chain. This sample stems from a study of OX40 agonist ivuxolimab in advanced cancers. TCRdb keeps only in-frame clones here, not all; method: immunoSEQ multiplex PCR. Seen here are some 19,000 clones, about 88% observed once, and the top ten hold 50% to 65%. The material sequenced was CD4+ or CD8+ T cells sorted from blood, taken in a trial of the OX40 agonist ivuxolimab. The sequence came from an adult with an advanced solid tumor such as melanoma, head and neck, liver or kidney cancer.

The CDR3 bases are TGTGCCAGCAGTGGGGACATTAGCAATCAGCCCCAGCATTTT. It codes for CASSGDISNQPQHF. V and J are TRBV6-1 and TRBJ1-5; a possible D gene is TRBD1 (6 bases). V gave up 4 bases and J gave up 0 bases, with 7 bases separating them. This CDR3 region has 14 residues. The V gene's germline CDR1 is MNHNS and CDR2 SASEGT.